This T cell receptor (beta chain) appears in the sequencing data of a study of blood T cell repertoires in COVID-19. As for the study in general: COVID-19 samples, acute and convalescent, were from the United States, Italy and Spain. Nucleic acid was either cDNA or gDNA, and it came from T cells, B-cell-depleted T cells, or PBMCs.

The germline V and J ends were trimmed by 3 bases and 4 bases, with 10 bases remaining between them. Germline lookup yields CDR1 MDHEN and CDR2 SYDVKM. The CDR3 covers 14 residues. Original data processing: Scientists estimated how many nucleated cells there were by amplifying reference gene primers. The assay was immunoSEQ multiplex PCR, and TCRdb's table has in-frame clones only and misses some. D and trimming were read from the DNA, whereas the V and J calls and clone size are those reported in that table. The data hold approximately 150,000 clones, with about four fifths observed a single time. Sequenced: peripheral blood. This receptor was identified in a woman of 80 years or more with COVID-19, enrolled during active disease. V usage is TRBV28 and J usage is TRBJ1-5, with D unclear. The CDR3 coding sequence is TGTGCCAGCAGTTTTCATGGCAGAAATCAGCCCCAGCATTTT. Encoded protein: CASSFHGRNQPQHF.